Shown below are 27 T cell receptor beta chains from a single sample sequenced in a study of T cell responses to AZD1222 COVID-19 vaccine. Generated by immunoSEQ multiplex PCR, the TCRdb table keeps only in-frame clones and is missing some. This table has 110,000 or so clones, approximately 90% appearing once. Source: peripheral blood, taken 28 days after the second AZD1222 dose. These TCRs come from an adult who received the AZD1222 COVID-19 vaccine.

V gene TRBV28 combines with J gene TRBJ2-3; D unresolved. This CDR3 comprises 14 residues. The germline V gene encodes CDR1 MDHEN and CDR2 SYDVKM. The V gene lost 4 bases and the J gene lost 6 bases, with 14 bases spanning the gap. CDR3 bases: TGTGCCAGCAGTTACTACAGTGAGGCCGATACGCAGTATTTT. Translated, it gives CASSYYSEADTQYF.

The V and J genes are TRBV6-6 and TRBJ2-7, with D tentatively TRBD2 (6 bases). The V end lost 5 bases, the J end lost 0 bases, and 20 bases lay between the germline ends. Germline values: CDR1 MNHNY, CDR2 SVGAGI (reference sequence). The CDR3 sequence is 17 residues long. CDR3 in amino acids: CASSPPEEGKVSYEQYF. The CDR3 DNA follows: TGTGCCAGCAGTCCACCCGAGGAGGGCAAAGTCTCCTACGAGCAGTACTTC.

V is TRBV19 and J is TRBJ1-5; D may be TRBD1 (6 bases). This CDR3 is built from 16 residues. Germline V gene data show CDR1 as LNHDA and CDR2 as SQIVND (reference sequence). With 5 bases removed from V and 7 bases from J, the gap between germline ends came to 21 bases. The CDR3 DNA is TGTGCCAGTAGTGTAGGGGGGACCGCCGGGGGACAGCCCCAGCATTTT. Translating it yields CASSVGGTAGGQPQHF. Drawing the rest from reference TRBV19 and TRBJ1-5, the complete variable domain is DGGITQSPKYLFRKEGQNVTLSCEQNLNHDAMYWYRQDPGQGLRLIYYSQIVNDFQKGDIAEGYSVSREKKESFPLTVTSAQKNPTAFYLCASSVGGTAGGQPQHFGDGTRLSIL.

As to this clone: The same CDR3 arises from other DNA sequences in this sample as well. The DNA for the CDR3 is TGTGCCAGCCGGGGCCCGCGGGCCTACGAGCAGTACTTC. It encodes CASRGPRAYEQYF. The rearrangement links TRBV6-5 to TRBJ2-7; D is perhaps TRBD1 or TRBD2 (5 bases each). Germline-derived CDR1 and CDR2 are MNHEY and SVGAGI. The CDR3 extends over 13 amino acids. V dropped 8 bases and J dropped 2 bases, with 13 bases sitting between them.

The rearrangement links TRBV15 to TRBJ1-5; no definite D call. V was pared by 0 bases and J by 3 bases, with 0 bases between. The CDR3 runs 12 residues. Per the germline V gene, CDR1 is LNHNV and CDR2 is YYDKDF (reference sequence). As DNA, the CDR3 is TGTGCCACCAGCAGAGACAATCAGCCCCAGCATTTT. Translated, it gives CATSRDNQPQHF.

The chain recombines TRBV11-2 with TRBJ2-2; 7 bases are shared with TRBD1. CDR3 size: 16 residues. V gave up 4 bases and J gave up 2 bases; unmatched junction bases: 7. Germline CDR1 is SGHAT and CDR2 is FQNNGV. The CDR3 region has the DNA TGTGCCAGCAGCTGGGGACAGTCCTTTAACACCGGGGAGCTGTTTTTT. Translating it yields CASSWGQSFNTGELFF.

The chain recombines TRBV5-3 with TRBJ2-5; the match to TRBD2 covers 9 bases. TRBV5-3 is annotated as an ORF whose role is uncertain. V shed 0 bases and J 0 bases; nucleotides not matched to a gene: 9. The CDR3 loop spans 18 amino acids. CDR3 sequence reads: CARSLGLGSGGYQETQYF. The CDR3 DNA sequence: TGTGCCAGAAGCTTGGGTCTCGGTAGCGGGGGTTACCAAGAGACCCAGTACTTC.

The chain uses TRBV27 and TRBJ2-7; 8 positions match TRBD2. This CDR3 has 14 residues. V was pared by 4 bases and J by 2 bases, with 4 bases of the junction left unmatched. Germline CDR1 MNHEY, CDR2 SMNVEV (reference sequence). Here the CDR3 reads CASSSLAGAYEQYF. In nucleotides, the CDR3 is TGTGCCAGCAGTTCCCTAGCGGGTGCCTACGAGCAGTACTTC.

The CDR3 loop reads CASSLARGTSPSTDTQYF. CDR3 coding DNA: TGTGCCAGCAGCTTAGCGCGAGGGACTAGCCCCTCCACAGATACGCAGTATTTT. The chain is built from TRBV7-9 and TRBJ2-3; TRBD2 aligns across 9 bases. This CDR3 is built from 18 residues. Germline-derived CDR1 and CDR2 are SEHNR and FQNEAQ (reference sequence). V gave up 0 bases and J gave up 2 bases; unmatched junction bases: 9. Variable domain in full (rest from reference TRBV7-9 and TRBJ2-3): DTGVSQNPRHKITKRGQNVTFRCDPISEHNRLYWYRQTLGQGPEFLTYFQNEAQLEKSRLLSDRFSAERPKGSFSTLEIQRTEQGDSAMYLCASSLARGTSPSTDTQYFGPGTRLTVL.

The chain carries TRBV6-5 and TRBJ1-2; 7 nucleotides align to TRBD1. CDR3 length: 14 amino acids. The ends lost 5 bases at V and 5 bases at J; junction bases unmatched: 8. The germline CDR1 and CDR2 sequences are MNHEY and SVGAGI. In DNA, the CDR3 is TGTGCCAGCAGTCCGGGACAGAAGACGTATGGCTACACCTTC. As protein: CASSPGQKTYGYTF.

This clone was detected only a few times. This chain links TRBV18 with TRBJ1-1; the D gene is possibly TRBD1 (5 bases). Germline CDR1 reads KGHSH; CDR2 reads LQKENI. The CDR3 length is 15 residues. Trimming cost V 1 base and J 0 bases, with 9 bases left between them. The CDR3: CASSPRQGMNTEAFF. The CDR3 DNA follows: TGTGCCAGCTCACCACGGCAGGGAATGAACACTGAAGCTTTCTTT.

The chain joins TRBV7-2 to TRBJ2-5; D perhaps matches TRBD2 (5 bases). The germline V and J ends were trimmed by 8 bases and 5 bases, with 24 bases remaining between them. The CDR3 contains 16 residues. The germline gives CDR1 SGHTA, CDR2 FQGNSA. The CDR3 sequence is CASVINTWEIWETQYF. In DNA form, the CDR3 reads TGTGCCAGCGTGATAAATACGTGGGAGATTTGGGAGACCCAGTACTTC.

This clone occurred a few times. The genes are TRBV27 and TRBJ1-2; D gene ambiguous. From germline, CDR1 is MNHEY and CDR2 SMNVEV (reference sequence). CDR3 length equals 14 residues. Trimming left V 3 bases short and J 4 bases short, with 12 bases between. CDR3 DNA sequence: TGTGCCAGCAGTTTCCGTTCGGTGGGCTATGGCTACACCTTC. It translates to CASSFRSVGYGYTF.

This sequence joins TRBV5-8 and TRBJ2-7; no firm D call. Trimming cost V 0 bases and J 6 bases, with 13 bases left between them. Germline loops: CDR1 SGHTS, CDR2 YDEGEE. This CDR3 comprises 14 residues. The CDR3 DNA reads TGTGCCAGCAGCTTGGTAGTTAGGTCCCCCGAGCAGTACTTC. As protein: CASSLVVRSPEQYF.

This clone occurred a few times. The chain employs TRBV11-3 and TRBJ1-1; a possible D gene is TRBD1 (5 bases). In germline, CDR1 is SGHNT, CDR2 YENEEA. With 0 bases removed from V and 6 bases from J, the gap between germline ends came to 8 bases. This CDR3 is built from 13 residues. The chain's CDR3 is CASSLEVGAEAFF. CDR3 nucleotides: TGTGCCAGCAGCTTAGAAGTAGGGGCTGAAGCTTTCTTT.

This clone was seen just once. The chain has TRBV4-1 and TRBJ2-1; 9 bases agree with TRBD2. Germline values: CDR1 MGHRA, CDR2 YSYEKL. The CDR3 consists of 17 residues. The J segment lost 0 bases and the V segment lost 3 bases, leaving 6 bases of the junction unmatched. In DNA, the CDR3 is TGCGCCAGCAGCCACCATATAGCGGGAGCCTCCTACAATGAGCAGTTCTTC. This gives the protein CASSHHIAGASYNEQFF.

The rearrangement uses TRBV29-1 and TRBJ1-4, with D hard to call. The CDR3 contains 14 residues. Per germline, CDR1 SQVTM and CDR2 ANQGSEA. V lost 2 bases and J lost 4, with 11 bases in between. Written as DNA, the CDR3 is TGCAGCGTTGAAAGCAGCGTGAATAATGAAAAACTGTTTTTT. It codes for CSVESSVNNEKLFF.

This clone came up once. The chain is built from TRBV28 and TRBJ2-1; 8 bases fit TRBD2. This CDR3 has 16 amino acids. CDR1 and CDR2 (germline): MDHEN, SYDVKM. The trim removed 6 bases at V and 5 bases at J, leaving 12 bases unmatched. The chain's CDR3 is CASRLGGTRGNNEQFF. The CDR3, as DNA: TGTGCCAGCAGACTTGGCGGGACTAGGGGTAACAATGAGCAGTTCTTC.

The J gene is TRBJ1-2, the V gene TRBV28, with 9 nucleotides matching TRBD1. CDR1 is MDHEN, CDR2 SYDVKM, per germline. V lost 7 bases, J lost 2 bases, and 8 bases stayed unmatched. The CDR3 is made up of 15 amino acids. Here the CDR3 reads CASNWGQGPNYGYTF. The CDR3 bases are TGTGCCAGCAACTGGGGACAGGGACCCAACTATGGCTACACCTTC.

V usage is TRBV9 and J usage is TRBJ2-7; 9 bases are shared with TRBD1. This CDR3 has 15 amino acids. Germline V CDR1 and CDR2: SGDLS, YYNGEE. Trimming cost V 4 bases and J 5 bases; bases outside gene matches: 10. This CDR3 is CASSPEGTGLHEQYF. The DNA for the CDR3 is TGTGCCAGCAGCCCTGAGGGGACAGGGCTCCACGAGCAGTACTTC.

Worth noting for this clone: The sample has other DNA sequences that encode this CDR3 too. The J gene is TRBJ1-2, the V gene TRBV28; D unclear. Germline loops: CDR1 MDHEN, CDR2 SYDVKM. The CDR3 is made up of 12 amino acids. V lost 2 bases to trimming and J lost 4 bases, with 5 bases between them. The CDR3, as DNA: TGTGCCAGCAGTTTAGGCGGCTATGGCTACACCTTC. Translation: CASSLGGYGYTF.

The gene calls are TRBV11-2 and TRBJ2-1; weak D call: TRBD2 (6 bases). The length of the CDR3 is 17 residues. CDR1 and CDR2 from the germline V gene are SGHAT and FQNNGV. V dropped 2 bases and J dropped 6 bases, with 20 bases sitting between them. CDR3 in amino acids: CASSLIRSSAFRNEQFF. CDR3 nucleotides: TGTGCCAGCAGCTTAATTCGATCTAGCGCTTTTCGCAATGAGCAGTTCTTC. Full variable domain (outside the CDR3, taken from reference TRBV11-2 and TRBJ2-1): EAGVAQSPRYKIIEKRQSVAFWCNPISGHATLYWYQQILGQGPKLLIQFQNNGVVDDSQLPKDRFSAERLKGVDSTLKIQPAKLEDSAVYLCASSLIRSSAFRNEQFFGPGTRLTVL.

The V and J genes are TRBV9 and TRBJ2-7, with D perhaps matching TRBD1 or TRBD2 (6 bases each). In germline, CDR1 is SGDLS, CDR2 YYNGEE. Deletions cut 0 bases from V and 5 bases from J, with 21 bases between. The CDR3 spans 17 residues. The CDR3 is CASSVATGAGASDEQYF. In nucleotides, the CDR3 is TGTGCCAGCAGCGTAGCTACGGGGGCAGGGGCGAGCGACGAGCAGTACTTC.

V usage is TRBV3-1 (or the pseudogene TRBV3-2) and J usage is TRBJ2-1; D unclear. CDR3 length equals 15 residues. The ends were cut back, 1 base at V and 11 bases at J, with 18 bases in the middle. The germline V gene encodes CDR1 LGHDT and CDR2 YNNKEL (reference sequence). The CDR3 DNA reads as TGTGCCAGCAGCCAAGGGCTAGATAGGTCAGATCAGCAGTTCTTC. Amino acid sequence: CASSQGLDRSDQQFF.

The sample holds one count of this clone. The chain links TRBV12-3 or TRBV12-4 to TRBJ2-1; tentative D call: TRBD2 (5 bases). Trimming removed 6 bases at V and 2 bases at J, with 8 bases between. This CDR3 is built from 13 residues. The CDR3 coding sequence is TGTGCCAGCAGCCAACTAGCCTACAATGAGCAGTTCTTC. Its protein is CASSQLAYNEQFF.

The rearrangement links TRBV6-6 to TRBJ2-7; D may be TRBD2 (6 bases). CDR1 and CDR2 from the germline V gene are MNHNY and SVGAGI (reference sequence). Trimming left V 0 bases short and J 2 bases short, with 8 bases between. CDR3 length: 14 residues. DNA of the CDR3: TGTGCCAGCAGTTACTCGGAGGGGCCCTACGAGCAGTACTTC. Amino acid sequence: CASSYSEGPYEQYF.

The chain couples TRBV28 to TRBJ2-2; 9 bases match TRBD2. After removal of 2 bases from V and 5 bases from J, the junction contained 6 bases not matched to a gene. Germline values: CDR1 MDHEN, CDR2 SYDVKM. This CDR3 is built from 16 residues. CDR3 sequence (DNA): TGTGCCAGCAGTTTAGTCGCGGGAGGGCCGACCGGGGAGCTGTTTTTT. Encoded protein: CASSLVAGGPTGELFF.